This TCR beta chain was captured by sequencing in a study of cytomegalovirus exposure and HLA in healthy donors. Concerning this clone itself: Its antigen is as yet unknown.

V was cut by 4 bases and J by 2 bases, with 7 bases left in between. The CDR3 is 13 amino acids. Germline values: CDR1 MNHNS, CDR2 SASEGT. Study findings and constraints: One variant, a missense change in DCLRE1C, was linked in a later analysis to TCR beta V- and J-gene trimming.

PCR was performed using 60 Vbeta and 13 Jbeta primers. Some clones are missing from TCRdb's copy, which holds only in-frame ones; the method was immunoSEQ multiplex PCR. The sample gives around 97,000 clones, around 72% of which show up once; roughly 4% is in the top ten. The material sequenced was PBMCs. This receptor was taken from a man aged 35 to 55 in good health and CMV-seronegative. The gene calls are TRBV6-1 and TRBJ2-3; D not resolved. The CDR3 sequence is CASSVTDTDTQYF. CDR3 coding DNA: TGTGCCAGCAGTGTCACAGACACAGATACGCAGTATTTT.